Presented here are 8 T cell receptor beta chains from one specimen sequenced in a study of PD-L1 blockade in urothelial cancer. Time point of the sample: peripheral blood 6 weeks after treatment start. Repertoires were generated with immunoSEQ multiplex PCR, while TCRdb's copy carries only in-frame clones and drops some. The top ten hold approximately 11% of the sample, which has tens of thousands of clones, 88% seen once. The material was PBMCs, obtained around atezolizumab (anti-PD-L1) treatment. Source of these receptors: a man between 60 and 75 years old with urothelial cancer.

The CDR3 protein is CASSLGWSSYNEQFF. The CDR3 DNA follows: TGTGCCAGCAGCTTAGGCTGGAGCTCCTACAATGAGCAGTTCTTC. The genes are TRBV7-9 and TRBJ2-1; D ambiguous. V was shortened by 1 base and J by 0 bases, with 7 bases between the two germline ends. The CDR3 is 15 residues long. CDR1 and CDR2 from the germline V gene are SEHNR and FQNEAQ (reference sequence).

The chain links TRBV10-3 to TRBJ2-7, with 9 bases aligning to TRBD1. The CDR3 spans 15 residues. V shed 3 bases, J shed 1 base, and the junction held 4 bases outside the gene matches. Germline V gives CDR1 ENHRY, CDR2 SYGVKD. Here the CDR3 reads CAISDSGTGSYEQYF. In nucleotides, the CDR3 is TGTGCCATCAGTGACTCCGGGACAGGGTCCTACGAGCAGTACTTC.

The V gene is TRBV28, the J gene TRBJ2-1, with D unresolved. V lost 5 bases and J 3 bases, leaving 11 bases between the germline ends. This CDR3 spans 14 amino acids. Germline assignment: CDR1 MDHEN and CDR2 SYDVKM. The CDR3 DNA is TGTGCCAGCAGTACTTCCGACTTCTACAATGAGCAGTTCTTC. It is translated as CASSTSDFYNEQFF.

On this clone itself: Other DNA sequences within the sample encode an identical CDR3. This chain connects TRBV28 to TRBJ1-2; the match to TRBD1 covers 7 bases. This CDR3 comprises 13 residues. Germline V gene lookup returns CDR1 MDHEN and CDR2 SYDVKM. V shed 3 bases, J shed 5 bases, and the junction held 3 bases outside the gene matches. CDR3 in amino acids: CASSLIQGYGYTF. Here the CDR3 DNA reads TGTGCCAGCAGTTTGATACAGGGGTATGGCTACACCTTC.

The CDR3: CASDPLADGYTF. The CDR3 DNA reads TGTGCCAGCGACCCATTGGCGGATGGCTACACCTTC. This chain connects TRBV7-9 to TRBJ1-2; D not certain. The germline V and J ends were trimmed by 8 bases and 6 bases, with 13 bases remaining between them. CDR1 is SEHNR, CDR2 FQNEAQ, per germline (reference sequence). This CDR3 is built from 12 residues.

This clone was seen only once. The genes are TRBV5-1 and TRBJ1-1; D unresolved. CDR1 and CDR2 (germline): SGHRS, YFSETQ. Trimming left V 2 bases short and J 3 bases short, with 8 bases between. This CDR3 has 13 amino acids. DNA of the CDR3: TGCGCCAGCAGCTTCACACGGGACACTGAAGCTTTCTTT. Translation: CASSFTRDTEAFF.

The chain is built from TRBV5-1 and TRBJ1-3, with TRBD1 matching 9 bases. With V trimmed by 4 bases and J by 0 bases, 5 bases remained unmatched. CDR1 is SGHRS and CDR2 is YFSETQ in the germline V gene. The CDR3 has 16 residues. CDR3 loop: CASSRGQGPSGNTIYF. The CDR3 bases are TGCGCCAGCAGCAGGGGACAGGGACCCTCTGGAAACACCATATATTTT. The complete variable domain, with remaining parts taken from reference TRBV5-1 and TRBJ1-3, reads KAGVTQTPRYLIKTRGQQVTLSCSPISGHRSVSWYQQTPGQGLQFLFEYFSETQRNKGNFPGRFSGRQFSNSRSEMNVSTLELGDSALYLCASSRGQGPSGNTIYFGEGSWLTVV.

V usage is TRBV18 and J usage is TRBJ2-1, with TRBD1 as a possible D gene (6 bases). Germline CDR1 is KGHSH and CDR2 is LQKENI. The length of the CDR3 is 14 residues. The V end lost 8 bases, the J end lost 7 bases, and 18 bases lay between the germline ends. The CDR3 sequence is CASHKDSVPNEQFF. CDR3 coding DNA: TGTGCCAGCCACAAGGACAGCGTCCCTAATGAGCAGTTCTTC.